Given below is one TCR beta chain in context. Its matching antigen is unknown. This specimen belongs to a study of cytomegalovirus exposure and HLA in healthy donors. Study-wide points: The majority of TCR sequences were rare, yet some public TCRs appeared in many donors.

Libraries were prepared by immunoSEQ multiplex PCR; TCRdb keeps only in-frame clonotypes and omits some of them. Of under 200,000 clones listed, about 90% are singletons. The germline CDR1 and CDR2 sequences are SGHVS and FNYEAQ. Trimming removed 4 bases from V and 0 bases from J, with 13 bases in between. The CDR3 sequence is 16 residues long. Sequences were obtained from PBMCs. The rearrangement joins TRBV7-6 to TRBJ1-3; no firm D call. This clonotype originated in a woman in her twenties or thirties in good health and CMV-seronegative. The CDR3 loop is CASSSRQGYSGNTIYF. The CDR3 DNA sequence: TGTGCCAGCAGCTCCCGCCAAGGATACTCTGGAAACACCATATATTTT. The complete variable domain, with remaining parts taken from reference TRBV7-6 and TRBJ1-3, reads GAGVSQSPRYKVTKRGQDVALRCDPISGHVSLYWYRQALGQGPEFLTYFNYEAQQDKSGLPNDRFSAERPEGSISTLTIQRTEQRDSAMYRCASSSRQGYSGNTIYFGEGSWLTVV.